This T cell receptor beta chain was profiled in a study of T cells in Graves' hyperthyroidism and ophthalmopathy (dated by TCRdb to the late 2010s). In the study overall: Peripheral blood was collected at initial diagnosis, before any treatment. TCR V-J signatures able to tell the groups apart were searched for in a discovery cohort of 90 to 100 patients, of whom more than 40 had Graves' ophthalmopathy and more than 55 had stable Graves' hyperthyroidism. An independent validation cohort of around 20 hyperthyroidism patients and 15 or so patients who later progressed to ophthalmopathy tested prospective prediction of ophthalmopathy. The roughly 100 discovery patients were randomly split 7:3 into training and test sets. Thyroid tissue and blood T-cell repertoires from about six Graves' hyperthyroidism patients were also compared in the study. After sampling, hyperthyroidism patients received methimazole starting at 30 mg daily, and ophthalmopathy patients received high-dose intravenous methylprednisolone. The paper describes TCR Vbeta CDR3 sequencing of 140 or so peripheral blood samples, made up of 43 ophthalmopathy patients, around 78 hyperthyroidism patients and 17 progressor patients.

Here is what the overall study found, with its caveats: A model built on a 13 V-J signature distinguished ophthalmopathy from stable hyperthyroidism, reaching roughly 88% sensitivity and approximately 83% specificity in cross-validation and 80%/75% in testing. Sample size was not statistically predetermined, and blinding of investigators to group allocation was not performed. In validation, the model predicted progression to ophthalmopathy with 55% to 71% sensitivity and less than 80% specificity, a median of roughly seven months before onset. Most expanded thyroid clonotypes (frequency above 0.001) were also detected in blood, a finding suggesting that blood repertoires may reflect thyroid immune responses.

Ophthalmopathy patients had moderately to severely active disease, with a Clinical Activity Score of 3 or more, a NOSPECS grade of 4 or more, and a disease duration of less than 3 months. The study excluded patients with uncontrolled infections, other autoimmune diseases, pregnancy or lactation. Diagnoses were established on the basis of clinical symptoms, serum thyroxine and TRAb, thyroid ultrasound, and orbital computed tomography. PBMCs were separated from approximately 10 ml of fresh peripheral blood using Ficoll-Paque density gradient centrifugation. Total RNA was extracted using Trizol reagent, and RNA quality was assessed on an Agilent 2100 Bioanalyzer. This clonotype was detected many times. The antigen this receptor binds is unknown. Base qualities were left out, and no much larger clone turns up one base away. From the cysteine up to the phenylalanine, the CDR3 has a length of 14 residues. CDR3 DNA is the only sequence kept; it has 42 bases, read in frame from the first base. As encoded in the germline V gene, CDR1 is KGHDR while CDR2 is SFDVKD. Clipping removes 3 bases from V and 5 bases from J, with 4 as the unmatched junction base count.

TCR beta CDR3 regions were amplified from RNA transcripts. The TCR CDR3 was subjected to a first round of RT-PCR using the HTBI primer set and the Qiagen OneStep RT-PCR kit. The libraries were constructed in a second round of multiplex PCR and then size-selected and purified. The libraries were sequenced on an Illumina HiSeq2000 using paired-end 100 bp reads. On the authors' methods: Raw data were processed with SOAPnuke, discarding reads with adapters, uncalled bases, mean Phred below 15, or no exact constant-primer or identifier match. High-quality paired reads were merged using COPE v1.2.5, and each unique nucleotide sequence was defined as a clonotype. Clonotypes were aligned to IMGT TRBV, TRBD and TRBJ reference segments using MiTCR v1.1. Only V-J combinations with frequency above 0.0001, covering roughly 99% of repertoires, were analysed. A TCS score was defined as the ratio between F50 (clonal expansion) and ExV (chaos), using BLOSUM62-based TCRdist between CDR3 peptides within each V-J. Welch's t-statistics and random forest reduced 514 V-J features to 13, which were used in a naive Bayes classifier (R e1071). TCRdb's own reprocessing of the public reads used fastp at Q25 and MiXCR and kept productive beta chains. Records with the same CDR3 protein are collapsed into one entry carrying the most frequent genes and DNA. The V and J calls were not made by the authors but by TCRdb's processing. A total of hundreds of thousands of distinct CDR3 sequences appear in this sample, 14% of them only once. The biggest ten clones account for 12% of the sample.

The sequenced sample was blood. The clonotype originates from a woman aged 50 to 60 with Graves' ophthalmopathy. The sequence links TRBV24-1 to TRBJ2-5; a stretch of 8 junction bases matches TRBD1. DNA sequence: TGTGCCACCAGTGATCCTCAGGGGGCGGAGACCCAGTACTTC. Translated, it gives CATSDPQGAETQYF.